This T cell receptor beta chain was sequenced for a study of blood T cell repertoires in COVID-19. Only in-frame clones appear in the TCRdb table, and some are missing; sequencing was by immunoSEQ multiplex PCR. The table includes about 200,000 clones, more than 75% detected once. The CDR3 loop spans 13 amino acids. Germline V CDR1 and CDR2: MDHEN, SYDVKM. J was trimmed by 9 bases and V by 8 bases; bases with no gene match: 8. This sequence was found in a man between 35 and 55 years old with active or convalescent COVID-19. The gene calls are TRBV28 and TRBJ2-1, with 9 bases fitting TRBD1. The sequencing input was peripheral blood. CDR3 bases: TGTGCCAGCCTCTCCGACAGGGGGTCTGAGCAGTTCTTC. This sequence encodes CASLSDRGSEQFF.